These T cell receptor beta chains were read from a single sample in a study of T cell responses to AZD1222 COVID-19 vaccine. Sequenced by immunoSEQ multiplex PCR; TCRdb stores in-frame clones only, minus some. This sample carries roughly 150,000 clones, over 90% of them seen once, and the ten largest clones take approximately 4.9%. The sequences come from peripheral blood, collected on day 0 of AZD1222 vaccination. These receptors came from an adult in good health. Both conserved end residues are part of each CDR3. D genes are given only for firm matches. For some rows the clone size is stated as once, few or many, or as a class when expanded; others skip it.

j_call v_call d_call clone_size cdr3_nt cdr3_aa
TRBJ1-1 TRBV27 TRBD1 - TGTGCCAGCAGTCTCGGACAGGGTCCCATGAACACTGAAGCTTTCTTT CASSLGQGPMNTEAFF
TRBJ1-1 TRBV19 TRBD1 - TGTGCCAGTAGTATTGAAACAGGGGGCCTCACTGAAGCTTTCTTT CASSIETGGLTEAFF
TRBJ1-5 TRBV10-3 - - TGTGCCATCAGTGAGTCGCCAGGGTGGAGCAATCAGCCCCAGCATTTT CAISESPGWSNQPQHF
TRBJ1-4 TRBV7-8 - - TGTGCCAGCAGCCCCGGATACAGGGCGGAAAATGAAAAACTGTTTTTT CASSPGYRAENEKLFF
TRBJ1-6 TRBV5-1 - - TGCGCCAGCAGCGACAATAATTCACCCCTCCACTTT CASSDNNSPLHF
TRBJ2-5 TRBV9 - - TGTGCCAGCAGCGTAGCCCCAGGGCAAGAGACCCAGTACTTC CASSVAPGQETQYF
TRBJ2-1 TRBV4-2 - - TGTGCCAGCAGCCACGACGAAGCCTCCTACAATGAGCAGTTCTTC CASSHDEASYNEQFF
TRBJ2-1 TRBV29-1 TRBD1 - TGCAGCACTGGGACAGGGGTGTACAATGAGCAGTTCTTC CSTGTGVYNEQFF
TRBJ2-1 TRBV6-6 - - TGTGCCAGCAGTTACTCGGACCCCTACAATGAGCAGTTCTTC CASSYSDPYNEQFF
TRBJ1-5 TRBV28 - - TGTGCCAGCAGTCCCCCCCGGGGAAGCAATCAGCCCCAGCATTTT CASSPPRGSNQPQHF
TRBJ2-5 TRBV5-1 TRBD2 - TGCGCCAGCAGCCCTAGCGGGAGGATTATCCAAGAGACCCAGTACTTC CASSPSGRIIQETQYF
TRBJ2-3 TRBV7-3 - - TGTGCCAGCAGCCGGGACTCAACCACAGATACGCAGTATTTT CASSRDSTTDTQYF
TRBJ1-6 TRBV11-2 - - TGTGCCAGCAGCTTAGGGACAGTTTCGGCCCTCCACTTT CASSLGTVSALHF
TRBJ2-7 TRBV9 TRBD2 - TGTGCCAGCAGCGTAGCGGTAGCGGGAGTCTACGAGCAGTACTTC CASSVAVAGVYEQYF
TRBJ1-2 TRBV12-3/TRBV12-4 - - TGTGCCAGCAGTTTAGTCAGGGATACGGGCTACACCTTC CASSLVRDTGYTF
TRBJ2-5 TRBV21-1 - - TGTGCCAGCAGCAAAGCTGGTAGCGGGAGGACAGAGACCCAGTACTTC CASSKAGSGRTETQYF
TRBJ2-7 TRBV7-9 - - TGTGCCAGCAGCCCCGAATTCGAGCAGTACTTC CASSPEFEQYF
TRBJ2-7 TRBV12-5 - - TGTGCTAGTGAGGGGCAGCCCTCCTACGAGCAGTACTTC CASEGQPSYEQYF
TRBJ2-7 TRBV7-2 TRBD2 - TGTGCCAGCAGCTTAGAAGGTTCTAGCGGGGTATACGAGCAGTACTTC CASSLEGSSGVYEQYF
TRBJ1-4 TRBV27 - - TGTGCCAGCAGTTTAATGGGGGTCACTAATGAAAAACTGTTTTTT CASSLMGVTNEKLFF
TRBJ2-7 TRBV2 - - TGTGCCAGCAGTGAAAAGTTAGCGGCCATCTCCTACGAGCAGTACTTC CASSEKLAAISYEQYF
TRBJ2-7 TRBV12-3/TRBV12-4 - - TGTGCCAGCAGTTCTGGAGCCGCCTACGAGCAGTACTTC CASSSGAAYEQYF
TRBJ2-3 TRBV5-6 TRBD1 - TGTGCCAGCAGCCCCTTAGGACAGGGTAGGACAGATACGCAGTATTTT CASSPLGQGRTDTQYF
TRBJ2-7 TRBV6-1 TRBD1 - TGTGCCAGCAGTGAAGGGCCCAGGGGGCGCCACGAGCAGTACTTC CASSEGPRGRHEQYF
TRBJ1-6 TRBV7-7 - - TGTGCCAGCAGTCGAAGGGGGAAATCCTCCTATAATTCACCCCTCCACTTT CASSRRGKSSYNSPLHF
TRBJ1-1 TRBV28 - - TGTGCCAGCAGTTTCTCGACTCCCAACACTGAAGCTTTCTTT CASSFSTPNTEAFF
TRBJ1-2 TRBV5-4 - - TGTGCCAGCAGCCCATACCTGTCAGGGGAAGGAGGCTATGGCTACACCTTC CASSPYLSGEGGYGYTF
TRBJ2-7 TRBV5-6 - - TGTGCCAGCAGCCTCGATACCGACGGCTACGAGCAGTACTTC CASSLDTDGYEQYF
TRBJ1-4 TRBV18 - - TGTGCCAGCTCACCATATACCCGTGAAAAACTGTTTTTT CASSPYTREKLFF
TRBJ2-3 TRBV25-1 TRBD2 - TGTGCCAGCAGTGAAACTAGCGGGAGTACAGATACGCAGTATTTT CASSETSGSTDTQYF
TRBJ1-1 TRBV10-2 - - TGCGCCAGCAGTGAGTCGACCGGGAACACTGAAGCTTTCTTT CASSESTGNTEAFF
TRBJ2-5 TRBV30 - - TGTGCCTGGAGTGTGTCGGGGCTAAGGGAGACCCAGTACTTC CAWSVSGLRETQYF
TRBJ1-1 TRBV7-9 - - TGTGCCAGCAGCTTAGCGCTTGGCCCTGAAGCTTTCTTT CASSLALGPEAFF
TRBJ2-5 TRBV5-1 TRBD2 - TGCGCCAGCAGTGAAGCGGGAGGGGTAGGAGAGACCCAGTACTTC CASSEAGGVGETQYF
TRBJ1-5 TRBV5-5 - - TGTGCCAGCAGCTTGGGTCACGGAGGGAGTCAGCCCCAGCATTTT CASSLGHGGSQPQHF
TRBJ2-7 TRBV2 - few TGTGCCAGCAGTGAAAATCGGGAGTACGAGCAGTACTTC CASSENREYEQYF
TRBJ1-2 TRBV5-4 - - TGTGCCAGCAGCCCGACAGGCAACTATGGCTACACCTTC CASSPTGNYGYTF